This entry concerns a single TCR beta chain. As yet, its antigen is unknown. In germline, CDR1 is MDHEN, CDR2 SYDVKM. This CDR3 comprises 17 residues. V was trimmed by 2 bases and J by 3 bases, leaving 19 bases between them. The data belong to a study of shared clonotypes between healthy human individuals. For the study at large: A couple of women and a few men aged 18 to 49 made up the donors. Study results and limitations: The rarefaction results pointed to incomplete sorted-subset sequencing despite large depth.

Deep-level assay runs were performed. This table comes from immunoSEQ multiplex PCR, and its TCRdb copy is limited to in-frame clones, with some not included. In the table there are more than 550,000 clones, under 95% of which are singletons. Naive CD8 cells were CD45RO-negative, positively selected for CCR7, excluding terminally differentiated effector memory CD45RA+ cells. The study drew its donors from healthy HIV-negative adults without recent acute infections or vaccinations. V is TRBV28 and J is TRBJ1-2; D call uncertain. Sequencing used naive CD8+ T cells sorted from blood. This clonotype was obtained from a man younger than 45 in good health. CDR3 nucleotides: TGTGCCAGCAGTTTACCCGGAGGTGGGTTGCTCTACTATGGCTACACCTTC. Translation: CASSLPGGGLLYYGYTF.